The 22 T cell receptor beta chains reported below all come from one sample, sequenced in a study of cytotoxic CD8 clonotypes in ibrutinib-treated CLL. Data came from immunoSEQ multiplex PCR; TCRdb stores just in-frame clones and leaves some out. The table shows roughly 160,000 clones, with roughly 80% occurring only once. The sequenced sample was PBMCs, obtained after 12 months of ibrutinib treatment. These receptor sequences come from a human donor with chronic lymphocytic leukemia.

The V call is TRBV7-3, the J call TRBJ2-7, with TRBD2 matching 7 bases. Germline lookup yields CDR1 SGHTA and CDR2 FQGTGA. The V gene end was trimmed by 2 bases and the J gene end by 0 bases; junction bases not matched to a gene: 4. The CDR3 has 15 amino acids. The CDR3 coding sequence is TGTGCCAGCAGCTTAGGGGCTAGCGGCTCCTACGAGCAGTACTTC. It codes for CASSLGASGSYEQYF.

The V call is TRBV18, the J call TRBJ2-7; D is undetermined. Looked up from germline, CDR1 is KGHSH and CDR2 is LQKENI. The V and J ends lost 1 base and 3 bases respectively, with 16 bases between them. This CDR3 region has 16 residues. This chain's CDR3 is CASSPQASTVGYEQYF. The CDR3 nucleotides are TGTGCCAGCTCACCACAGGCATCTACCGTGGGCTACGAGCAGTACTTC.

This chain uses TRBV7-2 with TRBJ2-2, with TRBD2 matching 14 bases. The CDR3 is 18 residues long. Unmatched junction bases numbered 11, after V lost 6 bases and J lost 5 bases. The germline V gene has CDR1 SGHTA and CDR2 FQGNSA. CDR3 amino acids: CASRSRLAGGRGTGELFF. The CDR3 DNA reads as TGTGCCAGCAGATCACGACTAGCGGGAGGGAGAGGGACCGGGGAGCTGTTTTTT.

This clone appeared a single time. The V gene is TRBV15, the J gene TRBJ2-7; D uncertain. The V and J ends lost 0 bases and 6 bases respectively, with 9 bases between them. There are 13 residues in the CDR3. Germline-derived CDR1 and CDR2 are LNHNV and YYDKDF (reference sequence). CDR3 amino acids: CATSRDRQTEQYF. The CDR3 nucleotides read TGTGCCACCAGCAGAGATCGGCAGACCGAGCAGTACTTC.

This clone has a handful of counts. The rearrangement uses TRBV28 and TRBJ1-2; 7 bases map to TRBD1. Germline values: CDR1 MDHEN, CDR2 SYDVKM. This CDR3 is built from 14 residues. V dropped 2 bases and J dropped 5; count of bases not matched to a gene: 5. The CDR3 DNA is TGTGCCAGCAGTTTAGAAGGGGGCTTTTATGGCTACACCTTC. This gives the protein CASSLEGGFYGYTF.

This chain links TRBV28 with TRBJ1-4; 7 positions agree with TRBD1. The V gene's germline CDR1 is MDHEN and CDR2 SYDVKM. This CDR3 is 12 amino acids long. The trim removed 10 bases at V and 7 bases at J, leaving 6 bases unmatched. CDR3 sequence: CATHDRAEKLFF. The CDR3 DNA reads as TGTGCCACCCATGACAGGGCTGAAAAACTGTTTTTT.

This clone was detected only once. The V gene is TRBV25-1, the J gene TRBJ1-1, with D possibly being TRBD1 (6 bases). Trimming cost V 7 bases and J 3 bases, with 18 bases left between them. CDR1 MGHDK and CDR2 SYGVNS come from the germline V gene. The CDR3 is 15 amino acids. For the CDR3, the DNA is TGTGCCAGCACAGACCCGAGAGGGGGGGACACTGAAGCTTTCTTT. Translation: CASTDPRGGDTEAFF.

J is TRBJ2-5 and V is TRBV20-1, with D perhaps matching TRBD2 (5 bases). The germline V gene encodes CDR1 DFQATT and CDR2 SNEGSKA (reference sequence). The CDR3 runs to 11 residues. Between the trimmed V and J ends, which lost 3 bases and 14 bases, there was a span of 16 bases. The CDR3 sequence is CSASFWTHGYF. The DNA for the CDR3 is TGCAGTGCTAGTTTTTGGACTCACGGTTACTTC.

This chain connects TRBV7-6 to TRBJ2-7, with TRBD1 matching 8 bases. This CDR3 region has 21 residues. The V gene's germline CDR1 is SGHVS and CDR2 FNYEAQ. Trimming removed 0 bases from V and 2 bases from J; junction bases left unmatched: 21. CDR3 bases: TGTGCCAGCAGCTTAGCGGAGGCTCTCTCTTATAGGACAGGGCCGACCTACGAGCAGTACTTC. Its translation is CASSLAEALSYRTGPTYEQYF.

A single count supports this clone. The rearrangement uses TRBV27 and TRBJ2-3, with TRBD2 identical over 8 bases. This CDR3 has 17 residues. Germline V CDR1 and CDR2: MNHEY, SMNVEV (reference sequence). Trimming removed 7 bases from V and 4 bases from J; junction bases left unmatched: 16. CDR3 nucleotides: TGTGCCAGCACTAGACGTGGGACTAGTAAGGTCCCAGATACGCAGTATTTT. Translating it yields CASTRRGTSKVPDTQYF.

The genes are TRBV15 and TRBJ1-2; TRBD1 matches at 7 bases. The ends lost 2 bases at V and 4 bases at J; junction bases unmatched: 1. The CDR3 covers 13 residues. Germline V gene data show CDR1 as LNHNV and CDR2 as YYDKDF (reference sequence). CDR3 in amino acids: CATSRRGLYGYTF. The CDR3 DNA reads as TGTGCCACCAGCAGAAGGGGGCTCTATGGCTACACCTTC. Full variable domain (missing parts from reference TRBV15 and TRBJ1-2): DAMVIQNPRYQVTQFGKPVTLSCSQTLNHNVMYWYQQKSSQAPKLLFHYYDKDFNNEADTPDNFQSRRPNTSFCFLDIRSPGLGDTAMYLCATSRRGLYGYTFGSGTRLTVV.

CDR3 sequence reads: CASSRKTGRYEQYF. For the CDR3, the DNA is TGTGCCAGCAGCCGTAAGACAGGGCGATACGAGCAGTACTTC. The chain has TRBV6-5 and TRBJ2-7, with 7 bases lining up with TRBD1. The V and J ends lost 6 bases and 4 bases, in that order; junction bases with no gene match: 9. The CDR3 runs to 14 residues. CDR1 is MNHEY and CDR2 is SVGAGI in the germline V gene.

V is TRBV6-5 and J is TRBJ2-7; 7 nucleotides line up with TRBD1. Germline V lookup: CDR1 MNHEY, CDR2 SVGAGI. CDR3 length: 16 amino acids. V shed 0 bases, J shed 1 base, and the junction held 6 bases outside the gene matches. The CDR3 DNA reads as TGTGCCAGCAGTTACTCGAACAGGGGTTATTCCTACGAGCAGTACTTC. Its translation is CASSYSNRGYSYEQYF.

The chain joins TRBV10-2 to TRBJ2-2; D not resolved. V lost 5 bases and J lost 8, with 12 bases in between. Germline V gene sequence: CDR1 WSHSY, CDR2 SAAADI. There are 13 residues in the CDR3. The CDR3 nucleotides are TGCGCCAGCAGTCGACCCTTGGAAGGGGAGCTGTTTTTT. This translates into CASSRPLEGELFF.

The chain combines TRBV27 with TRBJ1-6, with TRBD1 matching 11 bases. Germline V gene sequence: CDR1 MNHEY, CDR2 SMNVEV (reference sequence). With V trimmed by 6 bases and J by 2 bases, 9 bases remained unmatched. This CDR3 is 18 amino acids long. The CDR3 nucleotides read TGTGCCAGCAGATCCGGGACAGGGGGAAGGACCTATAATTCACCCCTCCACTTT. It specifies CASRSGTGGRTYNSPLHF.

The genes are TRBV5-6 and TRBJ1-2, with D hard to call. The V end was cut by 4 bases, the J end by 0 bases, with 16 bases between. This CDR3 has 16 amino acids. Germline-derived CDR1 and CDR2 are SGHDT and YYEEEE. CDR3 amino acids: CASSLLTRRANYGYTF. Here the CDR3 DNA reads TGTGCCAGCAGCCTACTAACACGCCGAGCTAACTATGGCTACACCTTC.

The chain is built from TRBV15 and TRBJ1-5, with TRBD1 as a possible D gene (6 bases). Germline V lookup: CDR1 LNHNV, CDR2 YYDKDF (reference sequence). This CDR3 is built from 13 residues. V lost 6 bases to trimming and J lost 3 bases, with 9 bases between them. The CDR3 protein is CATSRTVNQPQHF. The CDR3, as DNA: TGTGCCACCAGTAGGACAGTCAATCAGCCCCAGCATTTT.

The chain combines TRBV11-2 with TRBJ1-2; D not resolved. Germline CDR1 and CDR2: SGHAT and FQNNGV. Trimming shortened V by 1 base and J by 8 bases, and 11 bases separated the two germline ends. The CDR3 has 13 amino acids. The CDR3 loop reads CASSLGTVGGYTF. Written as DNA, the CDR3 is TGTGCCAGCAGCTTAGGAACCGTAGGAGGCTACACCTTC.

The J gene is TRBJ1-2, the V gene TRBV6-5; D is uncertain. V lost 8 bases, J lost 2 bases, and 15 bases lay in between. This CDR3 is built from 14 residues. CDR1 and CDR2 from the germline V gene are MNHEY and SVGAGI. CDR3 sequence: CASRRPSANYGYTF. In DNA form, the CDR3 reads TGTGCCAGCCGAAGGCCCTCCGCCAACTATGGCTACACCTTC.

The rearrangement uses TRBV15 and TRBJ2-1; D is unclear. Germline V CDR1 and CDR2: LNHNV, YYDKDF (reference sequence). Trimming took off 1 base at V and 7 bases at J, with 20 bases between the two ends. The CDR3 contains 17 residues. This CDR3 reads CATSRARESVTWNEQFF. CDR3 nucleotides: TGTGCCACCAGCAGAGCCCGTGAGAGTGTTACCTGGAATGAGCAGTTCTTC.

This chain uses TRBV6-5 with TRBJ1-3; tentatively, D is TRBD1 (5 bases). The length of the CDR3 is 16 residues. Germline CDR1 reads MNHEY; CDR2 reads SVGAGI. The germline V and J ends were trimmed by 0 bases and 4 bases, with 13 bases remaining between them. CDR3 DNA sequence: TGTGCCAGCAGTTACTCGACGTCAGGGACGGGAAACACCATATATTTT. It specifies CASSYSTSGTGNTIYF.

The chain employs TRBV5-5 and TRBJ2-7, with D tentatively TRBD2 (6 bases). The V end lost 0 bases, the J end lost 0 bases, and 10 bases lay between the germline ends. There are 15 residues in the CDR3. Germline V gives CDR1 SGHKS, CDR2 YYEKEE (reference sequence). CDR3 coding DNA: TGTGCCAGCAGCTTGGGTAGCGGACCCTCCTACGAGCAGTACTTC. Amino acids: CASSLGSGPSYEQYF.